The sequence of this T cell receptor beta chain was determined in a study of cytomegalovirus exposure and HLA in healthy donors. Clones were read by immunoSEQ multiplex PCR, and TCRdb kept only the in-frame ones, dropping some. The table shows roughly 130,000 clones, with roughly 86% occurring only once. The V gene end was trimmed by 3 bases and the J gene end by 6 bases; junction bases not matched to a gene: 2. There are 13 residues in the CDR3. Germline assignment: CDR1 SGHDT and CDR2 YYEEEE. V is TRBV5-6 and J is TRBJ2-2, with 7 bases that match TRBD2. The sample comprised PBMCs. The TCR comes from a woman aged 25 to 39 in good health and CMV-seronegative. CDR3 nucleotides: TGTGCCAGCAGCTCACTAGCGTCCGGGGAGCTGTTTTTT. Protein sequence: CASSSLASGELFF.